A single sample gave rise to the 23 T cell receptor beta chains below, sequenced in a study of regulatory T cells in long-lasting Graves disease. Construction of the TCR beta libraries employed iRepertoire HTBI primers in conjunction with Arm-PCR of CDR3 regions. MiXCR, applied by TCRdb to the multiplex PCR reads, yields one record per CDR3 protein. The sample gives 350,000 to 550,000 distinct CDR3 sequences, under 15% of which show up once; about a sixth is in the top ten. As to time point: newly diagnosed GD, antithyroid drugs for less than 3 months. The TCR library was made from RNA that had been extracted from PBMCs in TRIzol. These data also formed part of another study, on T cells in Graves' hyperthyroidism and ophthalmopathy.

The sample in question was peripheral blood mononuclear cells (PBMCs), obtained at new diagnosis, from a patient treated with antithyroid drugs. Source of these receptors: a woman in her 30s with Graves disease.

In this sample, this clonotype turned up many times. The junction does not match germline at one end; this may be a read error. V and J are TRBV28 and TRBJ2-7; D is possibly TRBD2 (6 bases). CDR3 length: 16 residues. Germline CDR1 is MDHEN and CDR2 is SYDVKM. CDR3 amino acids: CASSSPSGTPSYERYF. CDR3 DNA: TGTGCCAGCAGTTCACCCTCGGGGACTCCCTCCTACGAGCGGTACTTC.

This sequence joins TRBV5-4 and TRBJ2-5, with no clear D. V was trimmed by 1 base and J by 2 bases, leaving 12 bases between them. In germline, CDR1 is SGHNT, CDR2 YYREEE (reference sequence). The CDR3 runs 15 residues. The CDR3 spells CASSLPRAEQETQYF. DNA for the CDR3: TGTGCCAGCAGCTTGCCTCGGGCGGAGCAAGAGACCCAGTACTTC. The full variable domain, completed using reference TRBV5-4 and TRBJ2-5, is ETGVTQSPTHLIKTRGQQVTLRCSSQSGHNTVSWYQQALGQGPQFIFQYYREEENGRGNFPPRFSGLQFPNYSSELNVNALELDDSALYLCASSLPRAEQETQYFGPGTRLLVL.

Many counts were recorded for this clonotype. This chain connects TRBV7-9 to TRBJ2-1, with D perhaps matching TRBD2 (5 bases). CDR3 length equals 13 residues. V was clipped by 8 bases and J by 7 bases, with 15 bases between them. Germline values: CDR1 SEHNR, CDR2 FQNEAQ (reference sequence). CDR3 sequence (DNA): TGTGCCAGCGCACTAGGTAGAGGGAATGAGCAGTTCTTC. This codes for CASALGRGNEQFF.

The table lists this clonotype with many counts. This chain connects TRBV12-3 or TRBV12-4 to TRBJ2-1; 8 bases fit TRBD2. Losses at the gene ends were 7 bases for V and 4 bases for J; bases not matched to a gene: 6. The CDR3 covers 14 residues. The CDR3 nucleotides read TGTGCCAGCACCGGGACTAGTCCTTACAATGAGCAGTTCTTC. This sequence encodes CASTGTSPYNEQFF.

The chain uses TRBV25-1 and TRBJ2-7, with D possibly called TRBD1 or TRBD2 (6 bases each). V was trimmed by 2 bases and J by 1 base, leaving 18 bases between them. The germline CDR1 and CDR2 sequences are MGHDK and SYGVNS. The CDR3 has 17 residues. The CDR3 DNA is TGTGCCAGCAGTGAAGGGGGTAGATGGGGGGCGTCCTACGAGCAGTACTTC. It is translated as CASSEGGRWGASYEQYF.

J is TRBJ2-4 and V is TRBV4-2; TRBD2 matches at 9 bases. Germline CDR1 reads LGHNA; CDR2 reads YNFKEQ. The CDR3 totals 19 residues. J lost 1 base, V lost 0 bases, and 10 bases had no gene match. The CDR3 coding sequence is TGTGCCAGCAGCCAAGATCCGGGTAGCGGGAGTGGTGCCAAAAACATTCAGTACTTC. Its protein is CASSQDPGSGSGAKNIQYF.

This clonotype was observed a single time. One base separates it from a far larger clone, so it is likely a read error. This is likely a read error, given that the CDR3 carries no conserved phenylalanine or tryptophan at its end. The chain carries TRBV27 and TRBJ2-7; 7 bases line up with TRBD1. V dropped 6 bases and J dropped 0; count of bases not matched to a gene: 8. The CDR3 runs to 15 residues. Germline CDR1 and CDR2: MNHEY and SMNVEV (reference sequence). This chain's CDR3 is CASSQAEGASYEQYL. The CDR3 DNA sequence: TGTGCCAGCAGCCAAGCAGAGGGGGCCTCCTACGAGCAGTACCTC.

In its sample, this clonotype was seen many times. The chain carries TRBV7-9 and TRBJ1-1; perhaps TRBD1 as D (6 bases). Germline V gene data show CDR1 as SEHNR and CDR2 as FQNEAQ (reference sequence). The CDR3 extends over 16 amino acids. The V end was cut by 3 bases, the J end by 3 bases, with 17 bases between. The CDR3: CASSFLGQSLDTEAFF. Here the CDR3 DNA reads TGTGCCAGCAGCTTCCTCGGACAGTCCCTCGACACTGAAGCTTTCTTT.

The genes are TRBV24-1 and TRBJ1-4, with D uncertain. CDR1 is KGHDR and CDR2 is SFDVKD in the germline V gene. The CDR3 is 13 amino acids. The V gene lost 2 bases and the J gene lost 8 bases, with 8 bases spanning the gap. This chain's CDR3 is CATSDWESEKLFF. CDR3 sequence (DNA): TGTGCCACCAGTGATTGGGAGAGCGAAAAACTGTTTTTT.

This clonotype was seen a few times. This sequence joins TRBV13 and TRBJ1-2; 7 bases are shared with TRBD1. The germline V gene has CDR1 PRHDT and CDR2 FYEKMQ (reference sequence). The CDR3 runs 16 residues. The V and J ends lost 5 bases and 7 bases, in that order; junction bases with no gene match: 16. CDR3 protein: CASSPRTLGQVPGYTF. The CDR3 DNA follows: TGTGCCAGCAGCCCCCGAACCCTCGGACAGGTCCCTGGCTACACCTTC.

This clonotype was recorded many times. The CDR3 DNA sequence: TGCAGCGTGAGGGCGCGGGGCCCGGAGACCCAGTACTTC. It yields the protein CSVRARGPETQYF. The chain is built from TRBV29-1 and TRBJ2-5; maybe TRBD2 (6 bases). In germline, CDR1 is SQVTM, CDR2 ANQGSEA. This CDR3 spans 13 amino acids. V shed 6 bases and J shed 5 bases, with 16 bases lying between them.

V gene TRBV27 combines with J gene TRBJ2-7, with 7 bases fitting TRBD2. Germline V gene sequence: CDR1 MNHEY, CDR2 SMNVEV (reference sequence). The CDR3 sequence is 15 residues long. V shed 7 bases, J shed 6 bases, and the junction held 15 bases outside the gene matches. CDR3 DNA sequence: TGTGCCAGCATTGCGGGAGTCGGATACGATGGCGAGCAGTACTTC. Translation: CASIAGVGYDGEQYF.

Of note for this clonotype: Relative to the germline gene, one junction end is altered; a read error may explain this. The V and J genes are TRBV5-1 and TRBJ1-2; no definite D call. The CDR3 totals 16 residues. The germline V gene encodes CDR1 SGHRS and CDR2 YFSETQ. CDR3 residues: CVSSREGLTTNYGYTF. The CDR3 coding sequence is TGCGTCAGCAGTCGCGAAGGTTTGACGACTAACTATGGCTACACCTTC.

This clonotype was recorded at least ten times. This chain links TRBV20-1 with TRBJ2-7, with 9 bases fitting TRBD2. Germline lookup yields CDR1 DFQATT and CDR2 SNEGSKA (reference sequence). V lost 4 bases and J lost 5; bases outside the gene matches: 6. The CDR3 length is 13 residues. The DNA for the CDR3 is TGCAGTGCTATGGGCGGGAGGGTTGACGAGCAGTACTTC. Translation gives CSAMGGRVDEQYF.

This clonotype was picked up one time. CDR3 DNA sequence: TGCGCCAGCAGCCCCACTACCGGAGAGACCCAGTACTTC. This translates into CASSPTTGETQYF. The chain couples TRBV5-1 to TRBJ2-5; no reliable D call. V was pared by 4 bases and J by 4 bases, with 11 bases between. The germline V gene has CDR1 SGHRS and CDR2 YFSETQ. The CDR3 runs to 13 residues.

This clonotype appeared a few times. This chain joins TRBV12-3 or TRBV12-4 and TRBJ2-7, with D hard to call. Trimming stripped 5 bases from V and 2 bases from J, with 13 bases between. CDR3 size: 14 residues. CDR3 sequence: CASSPLSGPYEQYF. CDR3 bases: TGTGCCAGCAGTCCCCTTTCTGGGCCCTACGAGCAGTACTTC.

This clonotype occurred many times. The chain employs TRBV12-3 or TRBV12-4 and TRBJ1-1; 8 bases agree with TRBD1. There are 15 residues in the CDR3. With V trimmed by 6 bases and J by 0 bases, 6 bases remained unmatched. The CDR3 reads CASRGTGSMNTEAFF. CDR3 DNA sequence: TGTGCCAGCAGGGGGACAGGATCCATGAACACTGAAGCTTTCTTT.

This clonotype was detected many times. The rearrangement uses TRBV18 and TRBJ2-1, with a weak D call TRBD2 (5 bases). Germline loops: CDR1 KGHSH, CDR2 LQKENI. The CDR3 is 15 residues long. The V gene lost 2 bases and the J gene lost 3 bases, with 11 bases spanning the gap. In nucleotides, the CDR3 is TGTGCCAGCTCACCAGCGAGTAGCGACTACAATGAGCAGTTCTTC. This sequence encodes CASSPASSDYNEQFF.

This chain joins TRBV3-1 and TRBJ2-3; TRBD2 might be the D (7 bases). Per germline, CDR1 LGHDT and CDR2 YNNKEL (reference sequence). The CDR3 runs to 17 residues. With 5 bases removed from V and 0 bases from J, the gap between germline ends came to 18 bases. CDR3 in amino acids: CASSLRGAVLSTDTQYF. For the CDR3, the DNA is TGTGCCAGCAGCTTACGGGGGGCGGTCTTAAGCACAGATACGCAGTATTTT.

The table lists this clonotype with many counts. V usage is TRBV20-1 and J usage is TRBJ2-3, with D maybe TRBD1 (5 bases). This CDR3 spans 14 amino acids. Per the germline V gene, CDR1 is DFQATT and CDR2 is SNEGSKA (reference sequence). V was cut by 3 bases and J by 2 bases, with 12 bases left in between. This CDR3 is CSASSQGHTDTQYF. The DNA for the CDR3 is TGCAGTGCTAGTTCCCAAGGACACACAGATACGCAGTATTTT.

The chain is built from TRBV20-1 and TRBJ2-4; D is perhaps TRBD1 or TRBD2 (5 bases each). CDR1 is DFQATT, CDR2 SNEGSKA, per germline (reference sequence). This CDR3 region has 13 residues. The V end was cut by 3 bases, the J end by 7 bases, with 13 bases between. The DNA of the CDR3 is TGCAGTGCTAGTGGGGGAACCGGGAACATTCAGTACTTC. It specifies CSASGGTGNIQYF.

This clonotype was seen a handful of times. This rearrangement joins TRBV29-1 to TRBJ2-3; D is possibly TRBD2 (5 bases). CDR1 is SQVTM and CDR2 is ANQGSEA in the germline V gene. V shed 7 bases and J shed 6 bases, with 20 bases lying between them. The CDR3 runs to 14 residues. For the CDR3, the DNA is TGCAGCGCCTTCCTTCGGGGTAGCTTCGATACGCAGTATTTT. Amino acids: CSAFLRGSFDTQYF.

The genes are TRBV27 and TRBJ2-1; 11 bases map to TRBD2. V shed 5 bases, J shed 7 bases, and the junction held 10 bases outside the gene matches. This CDR3 has 16 amino acids. Germline assignment: CDR1 MNHEY and CDR2 SMNVEV (reference sequence). The chain's CDR3 is CASSPEISGGVNEQFF. CDR3 DNA sequence: TGTGCCAGCAGTCCCGAGATTAGCGGGGGGGTGAATGAGCAGTTCTTC.